A selection of T cell receptor beta chains follows, all from one sample in a study of tumor and adjacent non-tumor tissue in lung cancer. One entry per CDR3 protein results from TCRdb running MiXCR on the multiplex PCR reads. The sample carries roughly 120,000 distinct CDR3 sequences, 75% to 90% recorded once. The source material was lung tumor tissue. The receptors shown here come from a man aged 65 to 85 with non-small cell lung cancer. Each CDR3 is given with its conserved first and last residue. A D gene is named only where the DNA matches it firmly. Not every row has a clone size; where given, it reads once, few, many or a size class.

CDR3: CAISGGPGNTIYF
DNA: TGTGCCATCAGTGGAGGGCCCGGAAACACCATATATTTT
D: -
V: TRBV2
J: TRBJ1-3
size: once

CDR3: CGITVDSHTEAFF
DNA: TGTGGCATCACGGTTGACTCTCACACTGAAGCTTTCTTT
D: -
V: TRBV12-3/TRBV12-4
J: TRBJ1-1
size: -

CDR3: CASSERRSLHTEAFF
DNA: TGTGCCAGCAGTGAACGGAGGAGCTTGCACACTGAAGCTTTCTTT
D: -
V: TRBV6-1
J: TRBJ1-1
size: -

CDR3: CASSQVTTDPRKLSF
DNA: TGCGCCAGCAGCCAAGTAACAACCGATCCCCGGAAGCTGTCTTTT
D: -
V: TRBV4-1
J: TRBJ1-4
size: few

CDR3: CASNQQTGAYNEQFF
DNA: TGCGCCAGTAACCAACAGACCGGGGCTTACAATGAGCAGTTCTTC
D: -
V: TRBV4-3
J: TRBJ2-1
size: -

CDR3: CSATTVSEKYF
DNA: TGCAGTGCTACTACAGTCTCCGAGAAGTACTTC
D: -
V: TRBV20-1
J: TRBJ2-7
size: -

CDR3: CAISLEDWGVGNQPQHF
DNA: TGTGCCATCAGTCTCGAGGACTGGGGGGTCGGCAATCAGCCCCAGCATTTT
D: -
V: TRBV28
J: TRBJ1-5
size: -

CDR3: CAGRGVGSTGELFF
DNA: TGTGCCGGCAGGGGGGTCGGCAGCACAGGGGAGCTGTTTTTT
D: -
V: TRBV6-1
J: TRBJ2-2
size: few

CDR3: CARSIGTSRELGETQYF
DNA: TGTGCCAGGAGCATAGGGACTAGTCGGGAATTAGGGGAGACCCAGTACTTC
D: TRBD2
V: TRBV11-2
J: TRBJ2-5
size: -

CDR3: CSARDPSTSGVYNEQFF
DNA: TGCAGTGCTAGAGATCCCTCCACTAGCGGGGTCTACAATGAGCAGTTCTTC
D: TRBD2
V: TRBV20-1
J: TRBJ2-1
size: -

CDR3: CASSLGSMLTSGRADNEQFF
DNA: TGTGCCAGCAGCTTGGGATCAATGCTGACTAGCGGGAGGGCGGATAATGAGCAGTTCTTC
D: TRBD2
V: TRBV7-3
J: TRBJ2-1
size: -

CDR3: CASSLTIGTEAIF
DNA: TGTGCCAGCAGCTTAACCATAGGCACTGAAGCTATCTTT
D: -
V: TRBV7-8
J: TRBJ1-1
size: -

CDR3: CASSCRVNTEVLF
DNA: TGTGCCAGCAGCTGCAGGGTGAACACTGAAGTTTTGTTT
D: -
V: TRBV11-3
J: TRBJ1-1
size: -

CDR3: CASRLQGPPYEQYF
DNA: TGTGCCAGCAGATTGCAGGGGCCGCCCTACGAGCAATACTTC
D: -
V: TRBV5-5
J: TRBJ2-7
size: -

CDR3: CASSPGWDGKIVQYF
DNA: TGTGCCAGCAGCCCGGGATGGGATGGCAAAATCGTTCAGTACTTC
D: -
V: TRBV11-3
J: TRBJ2-4
size: -

CDR3: CAGSPGGSGKRQSQHF
DNA: TGTGCCGGCAGCCCCGGGGGTAGCGGGAAAAGACAGTCCCAGCATTTT
D: -
V: TRBV14
J: TRBJ1-5
size: -

CDR3: CSARVGGGLFSNEPEHF
DNA: TGCAGTGCTAGAGTAGGGGGGGGGCTTTTTAGCAATGAGCCCGAGCATTTT
D: -
V: TRBV20-1
J: TRBJ1-5
size: -

CDR3: CASSIRDPLPGEQYF
DNA: TGTGCCAGCAGTATTCGGGACCCCCTCCCGGGGGAGCAGTACTTC
D: -
V: TRBV12-3/TRBV12-4
J: TRBJ2-7
size: -

CDR3: CASSLWDRVYEQYF
DNA: TGTGCCAGCAGTTTATGGGACAGGGTCTACGAGCAGTACTTC
D: TRBD1
V: TRBV12-3/TRBV12-4
J: TRBJ2-7
size: medium-sized

CDR3: CNADVVGGTGELFF
DNA: TGCAACGCTGACGTAGTGGGGGGCACCGGGGAGCTGTTCTTT
D: -
V: TRBV29-1
J: TRBJ2-2
size: -

CDR3: CASTYRVPQTYTQYF
DNA: TGTGCCAGCACTTACCGGGTCCCGCAGACATATACGCAGTATTTT
D: -
V: TRBV6-2/TRBV6-3
J: TRBJ2-3
size: -

CDR3: CASSHRWLLGELFF
DNA: TGCGCCAGCAGCCACAGGTGGCTGCTCGGGGAGCTGTTTTTT
D: -
V: TRBV4-3
J: TRBJ2-2
size: -

CDR3: CAISDPQSGSSYDEQLF
DNA: TGTGCCATCAGTGACCCCCAGAGCGGGAGCTCCTACGATGAGCAGCTCTTC
D: TRBD2
V: TRBV10-3
J: TRBJ2-1
size: -